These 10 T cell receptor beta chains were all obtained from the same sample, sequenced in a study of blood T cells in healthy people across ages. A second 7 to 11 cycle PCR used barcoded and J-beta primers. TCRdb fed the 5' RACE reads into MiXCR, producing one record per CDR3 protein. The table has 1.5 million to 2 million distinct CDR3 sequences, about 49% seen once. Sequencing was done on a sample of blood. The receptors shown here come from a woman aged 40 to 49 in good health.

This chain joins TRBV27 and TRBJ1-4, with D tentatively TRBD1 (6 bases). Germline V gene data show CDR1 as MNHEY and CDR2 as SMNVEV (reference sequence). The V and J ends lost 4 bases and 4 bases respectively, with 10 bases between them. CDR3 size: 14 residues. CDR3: CASSWGHRNEKLFF. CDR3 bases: TGTGCCAGCAGTTGGGGACACCGTAATGAAAAACTGTTTTTT.

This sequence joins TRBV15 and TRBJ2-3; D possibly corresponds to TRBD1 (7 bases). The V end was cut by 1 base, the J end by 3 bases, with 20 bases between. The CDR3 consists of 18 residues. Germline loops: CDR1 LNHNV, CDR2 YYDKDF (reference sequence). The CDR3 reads CATSRVPQEGARTDTQYF. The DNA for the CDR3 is TGTGCCACCAGCAGAGTGCCCCAGGAGGGGGCGCGGACAGATACGCAGTATTTT. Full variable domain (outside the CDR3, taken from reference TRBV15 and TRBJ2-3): DAMVIQNPRYQVTQFGKPVTLSCSQTLNHNVMYWYQQKSSQAPKLLFHYYDKDFNNEADTPDNFQSRRPNTSFCFLDIRSPGLGDTAMYLCATSRVPQEGARTDTQYFGPGTRLTVL.

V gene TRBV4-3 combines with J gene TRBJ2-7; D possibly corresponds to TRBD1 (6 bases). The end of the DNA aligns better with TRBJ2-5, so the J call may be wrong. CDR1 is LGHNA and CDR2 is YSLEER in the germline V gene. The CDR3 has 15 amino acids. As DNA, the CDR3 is TGCGCCAGCAGCCAAGAAGGACAGTCGCAAAAGACCCAGTACTTC. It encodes CASSQEGQSQKTQYF.

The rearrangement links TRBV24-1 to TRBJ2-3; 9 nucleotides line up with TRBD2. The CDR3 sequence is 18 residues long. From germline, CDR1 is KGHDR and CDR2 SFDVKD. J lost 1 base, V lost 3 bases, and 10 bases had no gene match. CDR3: CATSDLTSGTGGTDTQYF. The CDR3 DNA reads TGTGCCACCAGTGATCTGACTAGCGGCACGGGGGGCACAGATACGCAGTATTTT.

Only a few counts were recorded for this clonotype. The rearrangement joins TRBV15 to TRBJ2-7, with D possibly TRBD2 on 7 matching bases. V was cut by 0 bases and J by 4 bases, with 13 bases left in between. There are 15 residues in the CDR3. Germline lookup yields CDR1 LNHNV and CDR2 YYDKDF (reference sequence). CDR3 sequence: CATSREGGGDYEQYF. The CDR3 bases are TGTGCCACCAGCAGAGAAGGGGGGGGCGATTACGAGCAGTACTTC.

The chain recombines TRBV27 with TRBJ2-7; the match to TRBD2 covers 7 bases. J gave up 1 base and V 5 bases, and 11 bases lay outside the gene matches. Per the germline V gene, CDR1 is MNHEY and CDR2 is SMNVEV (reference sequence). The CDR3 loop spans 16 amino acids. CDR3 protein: CASSPGGGSHSYEQYF. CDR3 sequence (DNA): TGTGCCAGCAGTCCGGGGGGTGGGTCCCATTCCTACGAGCAGTACTTC.

The CDR3 protein is CATSDPRVSGGAVVEQFF. Written as DNA, the CDR3 is TGTGCCACCAGTGATCCTCGTGTTAGCGGGGGGGCAGTGGTTGAGCAGTTCTTC. The gene calls are TRBV24-1 and TRBJ2-1; 11 nucleotides align to TRBD2. V was clipped by 3 bases and J by 9 bases; unmatched bases: 15. The germline CDR1 and CDR2 sequences are KGHDR and SFDVKD. This CDR3 contains 18 residues.

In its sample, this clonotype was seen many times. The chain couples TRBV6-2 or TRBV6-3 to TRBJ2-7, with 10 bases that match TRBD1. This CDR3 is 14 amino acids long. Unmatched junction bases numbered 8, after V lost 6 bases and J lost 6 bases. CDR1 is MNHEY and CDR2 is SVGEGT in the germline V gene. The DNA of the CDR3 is TGTGCCAGCAGATCAGGTGGGACAGGGGCCGAGCAGTACTTC. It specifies CASRSGGTGAEQYF.

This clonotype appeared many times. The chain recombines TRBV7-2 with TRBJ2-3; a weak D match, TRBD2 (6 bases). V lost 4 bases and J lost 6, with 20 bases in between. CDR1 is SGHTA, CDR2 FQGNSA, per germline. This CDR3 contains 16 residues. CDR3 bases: TGTGCCAGCAGCTCGCCCCAACTGACTAGTACGGATACGCAGTATTTT. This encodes CASSSPQLTSTDTQYF.

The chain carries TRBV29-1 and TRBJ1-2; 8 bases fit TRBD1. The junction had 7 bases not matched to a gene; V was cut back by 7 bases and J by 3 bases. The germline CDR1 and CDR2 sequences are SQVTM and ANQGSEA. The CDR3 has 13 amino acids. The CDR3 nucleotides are TGCAGCGCCGAGACAGGGGTTGACTATGGCTACACCTTC. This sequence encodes CSAETGVDYGYTF.